The clone carrying this T cell receptor beta chain was recorded a few times. These data come from a study of blood T cells in healthy people across ages. This CDR3 has 16 amino acids. Germline CDR1 SEHNR, CDR2 FQNEAQ (reference sequence). Unmatched junction bases numbered 9, after V lost 5 bases and J lost 6 bases. With a J-beta primer mix and a sample-barcoded 5' primer, a second PCR ran 7 to 11 cycles. The yield of each sample was at least 3 million CDR3-containing paired-end reads. MiXCR, run by TCRdb on the 5' RACE reads, gives a single entry per CDR3 protein. The repertoire holds around 500,000 distinct CDR3 sequences, 45% to 55% seen once, with approximately 23% in the top ten.

The rearrangement joins TRBV7-9 to TRBJ2-1; 11 nucleotides match TRBD2. Sequencing was done on a sample of blood. This sequence was found in an older man in good health. CDR3 sequence (DNA): TGTGCCAGCAGCCCTATAGCGGGAGGGTGGGGCAATGAGCAGTTCTTC. Its translation is CASSPIAGGWGNEQFF.